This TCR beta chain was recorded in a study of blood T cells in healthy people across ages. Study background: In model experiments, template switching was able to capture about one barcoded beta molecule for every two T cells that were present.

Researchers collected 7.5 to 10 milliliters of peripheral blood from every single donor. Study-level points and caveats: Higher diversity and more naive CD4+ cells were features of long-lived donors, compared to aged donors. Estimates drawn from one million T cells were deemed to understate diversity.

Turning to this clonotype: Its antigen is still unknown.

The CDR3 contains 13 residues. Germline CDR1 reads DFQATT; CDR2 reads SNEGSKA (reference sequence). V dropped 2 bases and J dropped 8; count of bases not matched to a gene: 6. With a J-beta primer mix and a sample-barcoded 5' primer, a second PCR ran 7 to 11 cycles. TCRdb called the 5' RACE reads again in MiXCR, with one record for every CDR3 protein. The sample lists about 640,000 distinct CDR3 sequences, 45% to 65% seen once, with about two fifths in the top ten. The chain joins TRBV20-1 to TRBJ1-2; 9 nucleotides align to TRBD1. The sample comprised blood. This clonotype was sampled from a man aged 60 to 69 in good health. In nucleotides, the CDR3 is TGCAGTGCTAGAACTGGACAGGGGCGAGGCTACACCTTC. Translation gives CSARTGQGRGYTF.